The 11 T cell receptor beta chains in this list originate from one sample, sequenced in a study of cytomegalovirus exposure and HLA in healthy donors (dated by TCRdb to 2016 to 2017). Library construction relied on the immunoSEQ multiplex PCR assay. A mixture of 60 forward primers for TCR Vbeta segments and 13 reverse primers for TCR Jbeta segments was used in the multiplex PCR. TCRdb limited this immuneACCESS table to in-frame rearrangements with V and J called. A share of clones is missing; checked studies link under half to unresolved V genes, and the rest is unexplained. This sample holds 70,000 to 90,000 clones; 63% were observed only once. Over 14% of the sample rests with the top ten. Sequencing was carried out using PBMCs. These receptors were taken from a woman aged 40-49 years in good health and CMV-seropositive.

This clone appeared a few times. V and J are TRBV4-3 and TRBJ1-4; 10 bases align to TRBD1. The germline V gene has CDR1 LGHNA and CDR2 YSLEER. There are 15 residues in the CDR3. With V trimmed by 5 bases and J by 5 bases, 5 bases remained unmatched. CDR3: CASSDPGQGNEKLFF. In nucleotides, the CDR3 is TGCGCCAGCAGCGATCCGGGACAGGGGAATGAAAAACTGTTTTTT.

This clone showed up just once. CDR3 in DNA: TGTGCCAGCAGTTTTGGGCAGGGGGCGGCCGGGGAGCTGTTTTTT. Encoded protein: CASSFGQGAAGELFF. This chain links TRBV27 with TRBJ2-2; 8 positions agree with TRBD1. Trimming took 3 bases from V and 6 from J; bases not matched to a gene: 6. CDR1 and CDR2 (germline): MNHEY, SMNVEV (reference sequence). The CDR3 totals 15 residues.

V is TRBV11-3 and J is TRBJ1-1, with TRBD1 matching over 7 bases. The CDR3 has 12 residues. Germline CDR1 SGHNT, CDR2 YENEEA. Unmatched junction bases numbered 1, after V lost 4 bases and J lost 5 bases. The chain's CDR3 is CASSSQGTEAFF. The CDR3 DNA reads as TGTGCCAGCAGCTCACAGGGGACTGAAGCTTTCTTT.

The chain combines TRBV7-8 with TRBJ2-1; 9 positions match TRBD2. The CDR3 extends over 15 amino acids. Looked up from germline, CDR1 is SGHVS and CDR2 is FQNEAQ. J lost 6 bases, V lost 5 bases, and 8 bases had no gene match. The CDR3 protein is CASSVGTSRSNEQFF. The CDR3 coding sequence is TGTGCCAGCAGCGTAGGGACTAGCAGGAGCAATGAGCAGTTCTTC.

V usage is TRBV5-1 and J usage is TRBJ2-3; 12 bases are a match to TRBD2. Germline CDR1 reads SGHRS; CDR2 reads YFSETQ. CDR3 length: 15 residues. V gave up 4 bases and J gave up 5 bases; unmatched junction bases: 5. The CDR3 loop reads CASSGRLAGEDTQYF. The CDR3 bases are TGCGCCAGCAGCGGGAGACTAGCGGGAGAAGATACGCAGTATTTT.

The V gene is TRBV7-9, the J gene TRBJ2-7; 8 bases align to TRBD1. This CDR3 is 15 amino acids long. In germline, CDR1 is SEHNR, CDR2 FQNEAQ (reference sequence). Trimming took 1 base from V and 5 from J; bases not matched to a gene: 7. CDR3 region: CASSLGVDRGHEQYF. The CDR3 nucleotides are TGTGCCAGCAGCTTAGGAGTTGACAGGGGCCACGAGCAGTACTTC. The full variable domain, with the rest looked up from reference TRBV7-9 and TRBJ2-7, is DTGVSQNPRHKITKRGQNVTFRCDPISEHNRLYWYRQTLGQGPEFLTYFQNEAQLEKSRLLSDRFSAERPKGSFSTLEIQRTEQGDSAMYLCASSLGVDRGHEQYFGPGTRLTVT.

The table lists this clone with a few counts. The chain is built from TRBV9 and TRBJ1-1, with 7 bases that match TRBD1. The V and J ends lost 3 bases and 7 bases, in that order; junction bases with no gene match: 9. There are 14 residues in the CDR3. Germline CDR1 and CDR2: SGDLS and YYNGEE. CDR3 sequence (DNA): TGTGCCAGCAGCGCTCTAGGACAGGTAAATGAAGCTTTCTTT. Its translation: CASSALGQVNEAFF.

The chain uses TRBV29-1 and TRBJ2-1; a possible D gene is TRBD2 (5 bases). Germline V CDR1 and CDR2: SQVTM, ANQGSEA. The CDR3 extends over 12 amino acids. V was cut by 3 bases and J by 10 bases, with 13 bases left in between. CDR3 protein: CSVEKSEGEQFF. The CDR3 nucleotides read TGCAGCGTTGAGAAAAGCGAGGGAGAGCAGTTCTTC.

The rearrangement links TRBV10-3 to TRBJ2-6; TRBD1 aligns across 12 bases. CDR3 length: 19 residues. Germline V gene sequence: CDR1 ENHRY, CDR2 SYGVKD. Trimming at V came to 10 bases and at J to 1 base, leaving 14 bases not matched to a gene. This chain's CDR3 is CATTPGQGASTSGANVLTF. In DNA form, the CDR3 reads TGTGCCACGACCCCGGGACAGGGGGCCAGTACATCTGGGGCCAACGTCCTGACTTTC.

This sequence joins TRBV5-5 and TRBJ2-5; 10 bases align to TRBD1. The V gene's germline CDR1 is SGHKS and CDR2 YYEKEE (reference sequence). The CDR3 covers 15 residues. Trimming at V came to 0 bases and at J to 5 bases, leaving 4 bases not matched to a gene. The DNA of the CDR3 is TGTGCCAGCAGCTTGGGGGACAGGGGATGGGAGACCCAGTACTTC. Translated, it gives CASSLGDRGWETQYF.

V gene TRBV7-2 combines with J gene TRBJ2-1, with D hard to call. V lost 4 bases to trimming and J lost 6 bases, with 13 bases between them. Per the germline V gene, CDR1 is SGHTA and CDR2 is FQGNSA. This CDR3 comprises 14 residues. CDR3 coding DNA: TGTGCCAGCAGCTCAGACAACGCAAGCAATGAGCAGTTCTTC. It specifies CASSSDNASNEQFF.